This T cell receptor beta chain derives from a study of preoperative IRX-2 immunotherapy in early breast cancer. The germline CDR1 and CDR2 sequences are LGHNT and FRNRAP. CDR3 length: 17 residues. V trimming: 2 bases; J trimming: 10 bases; junction bases outside the gene matches: 19. TCRdb's copy holds only in-frame clones and misses some; the assay was immunoSEQ multiplex PCR. Of around 38,000 clones detected, about 80% appear once; the ten largest clones hold approximately 1%. The treatment denotes: preoperative locoregional IRX-2 cytokine immunotherapy. Samples came from a phase Ib trial of preoperative locoregional IRX-2 cytokine immunotherapy.

This TCR was recovered from a human donor with breast cancer. The source material was tumor tissue, sampled after IRX-2 immunotherapy. The chain has TRBV12-5 and TRBJ2-7; 8 bases match TRBD2. In nucleotides, the CDR3 is TGTGCTAGTGGTTTGTTCGCCGGGGGCGGGAGGTTAACGGGTCAGTACTTC. Protein: CASGLFAGGGRLTGQYF.